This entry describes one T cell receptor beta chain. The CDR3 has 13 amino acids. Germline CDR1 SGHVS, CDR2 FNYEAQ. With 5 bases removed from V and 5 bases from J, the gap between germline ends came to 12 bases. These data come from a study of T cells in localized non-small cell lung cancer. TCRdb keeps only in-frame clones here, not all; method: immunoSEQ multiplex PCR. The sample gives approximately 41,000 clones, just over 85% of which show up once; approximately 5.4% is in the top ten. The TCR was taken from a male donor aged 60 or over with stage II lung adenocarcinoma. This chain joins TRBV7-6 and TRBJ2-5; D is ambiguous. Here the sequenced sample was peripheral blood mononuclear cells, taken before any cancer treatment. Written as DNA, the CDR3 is TGTGCCAGCAGCCCTGACTGGGGTGAGACCCAGTACTTC. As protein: CASSPDWGETQYF.